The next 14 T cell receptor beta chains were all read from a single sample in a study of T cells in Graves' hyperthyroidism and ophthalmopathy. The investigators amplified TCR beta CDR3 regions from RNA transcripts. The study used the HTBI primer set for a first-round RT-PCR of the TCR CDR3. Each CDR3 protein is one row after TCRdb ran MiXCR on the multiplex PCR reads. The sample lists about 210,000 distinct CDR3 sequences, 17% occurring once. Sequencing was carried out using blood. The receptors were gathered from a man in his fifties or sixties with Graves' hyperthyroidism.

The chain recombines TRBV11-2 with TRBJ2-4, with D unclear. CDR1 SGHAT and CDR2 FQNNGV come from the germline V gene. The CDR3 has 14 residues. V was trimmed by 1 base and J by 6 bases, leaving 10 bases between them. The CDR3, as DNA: TGTGCCAGCAGCTTAGTCAAGGGTAGAAACATTCAGTACTTC. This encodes CASSLVKGRNIQYF.

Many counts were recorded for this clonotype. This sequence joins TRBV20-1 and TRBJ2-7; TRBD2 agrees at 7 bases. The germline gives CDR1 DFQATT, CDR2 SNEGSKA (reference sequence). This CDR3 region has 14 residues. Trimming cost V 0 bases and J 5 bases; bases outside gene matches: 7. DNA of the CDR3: TGCAGTGCTAGAGATGTTGGTGGGGGGGACGAGCAGTACTTC. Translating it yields CSARDVGGGDEQYF.

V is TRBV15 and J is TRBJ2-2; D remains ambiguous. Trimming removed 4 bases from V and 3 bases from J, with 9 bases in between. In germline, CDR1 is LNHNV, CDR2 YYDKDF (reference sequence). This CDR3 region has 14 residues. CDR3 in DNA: TGTGCCACCAGCACCCTACTACACACCGGGGAGCTGTTTTTT. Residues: CATSTLLHTGELFF. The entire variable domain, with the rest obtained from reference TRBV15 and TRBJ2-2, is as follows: DAMVIQNPRYQVTQFGKPVTLSCSQTLNHNVMYWYQQKSSQAPKLLFHYYDKDFNNEADTPDNFQSRRPNTSFCFLDIRSPGLGDTAMYLCATSTLLHTGELFFGEGSRLTVL.

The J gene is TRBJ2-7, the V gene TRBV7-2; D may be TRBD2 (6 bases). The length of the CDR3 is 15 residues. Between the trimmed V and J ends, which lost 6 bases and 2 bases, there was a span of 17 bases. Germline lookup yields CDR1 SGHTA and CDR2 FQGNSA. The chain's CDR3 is CASSYSGGDPYEQYF. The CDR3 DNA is TGTGCCAGCAGTTATAGCGGAGGAGATCCCTACGAGCAGTACTTC.

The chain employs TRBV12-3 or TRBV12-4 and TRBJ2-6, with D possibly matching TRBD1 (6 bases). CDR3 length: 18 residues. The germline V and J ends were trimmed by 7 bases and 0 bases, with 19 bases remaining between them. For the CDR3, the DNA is TGTGCCAGCACCGACTACAGGGTGGGACACTCTGGGGCCAACGTCCTGACTTTC. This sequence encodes CASTDYRVGHSGANVLTF.

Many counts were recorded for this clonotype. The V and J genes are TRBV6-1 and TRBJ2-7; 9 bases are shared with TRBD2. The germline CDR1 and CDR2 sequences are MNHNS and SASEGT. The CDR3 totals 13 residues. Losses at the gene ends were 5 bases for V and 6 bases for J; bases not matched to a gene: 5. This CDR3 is CASSRGRAGEQYF. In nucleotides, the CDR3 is TGTGCCAGCAGTCGCGGGAGGGCCGGCGAGCAGTACTTC.

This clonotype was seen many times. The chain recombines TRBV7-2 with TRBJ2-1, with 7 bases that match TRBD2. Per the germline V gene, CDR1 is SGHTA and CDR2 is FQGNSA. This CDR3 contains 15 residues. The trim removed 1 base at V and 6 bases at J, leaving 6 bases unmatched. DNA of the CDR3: TGTGCCAGCAGCTTAGGGGGGGGGACGACCAATGAGCAGTTCTTC. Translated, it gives CASSLGGGTTNEQFF.

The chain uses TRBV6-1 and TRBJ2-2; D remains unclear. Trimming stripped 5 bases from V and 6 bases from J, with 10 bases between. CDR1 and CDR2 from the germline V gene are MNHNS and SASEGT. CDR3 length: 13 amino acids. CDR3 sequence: CASSLIGSGELFF. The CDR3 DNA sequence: TGTGCCAGCAGTCTGATAGGGTCCGGGGAGCTGTTTTTT.

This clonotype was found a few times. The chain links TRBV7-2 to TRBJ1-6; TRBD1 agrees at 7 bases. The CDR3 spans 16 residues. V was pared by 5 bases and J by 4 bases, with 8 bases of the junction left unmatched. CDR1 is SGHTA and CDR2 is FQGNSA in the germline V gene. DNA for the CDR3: TGTGCCAGCAGCATAACCGGGACAGTATATAATTCACCCCTCCACTTT. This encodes CASSITGTVYNSPLHF.

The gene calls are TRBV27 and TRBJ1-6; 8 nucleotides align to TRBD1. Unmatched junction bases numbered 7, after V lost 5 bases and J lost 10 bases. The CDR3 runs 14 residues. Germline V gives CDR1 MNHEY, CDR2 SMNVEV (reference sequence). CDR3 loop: CASSAYRGGSPLHF. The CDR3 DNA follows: TGTGCCAGCAGTGCCTACAGGGGGGGATCACCCCTCCACTTT.

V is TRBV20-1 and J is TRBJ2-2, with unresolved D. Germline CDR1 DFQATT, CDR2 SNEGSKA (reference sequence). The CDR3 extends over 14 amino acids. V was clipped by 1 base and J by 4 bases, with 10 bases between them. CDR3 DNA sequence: TGCAGTGCTAGAGTGTGGCGGACCACCGGGGAGCTGTTTTTT. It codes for CSARVWRTTGELFF.

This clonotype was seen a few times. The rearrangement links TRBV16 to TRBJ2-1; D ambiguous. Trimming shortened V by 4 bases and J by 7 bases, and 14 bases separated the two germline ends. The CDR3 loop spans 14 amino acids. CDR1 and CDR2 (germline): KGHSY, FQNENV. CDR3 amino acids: CASSRMKGYNEQFF. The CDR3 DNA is TGTGCCAGCAGCCGAATGAAGGGCTATAATGAGCAGTTCTTC. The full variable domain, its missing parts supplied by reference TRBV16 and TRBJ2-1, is GEEVAQTPKHLVRGEGQKAKLYCAPIKGHSYVFWYQQVLKNEFKFLISFQNENVFDETGMPKERFSAKCLPNSPCSLEIQATKLEDSAVYFCASSRMKGYNEQFFGPGTRLTVL.

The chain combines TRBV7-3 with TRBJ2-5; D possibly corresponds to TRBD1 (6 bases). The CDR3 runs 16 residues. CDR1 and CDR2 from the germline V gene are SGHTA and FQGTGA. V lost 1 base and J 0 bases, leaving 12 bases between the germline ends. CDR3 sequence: CASSLMGRGYQETQYF. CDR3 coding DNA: TGTGCCAGCAGCTTAATGGGCAGGGGCTACCAAGAGACCCAGTACTTC.

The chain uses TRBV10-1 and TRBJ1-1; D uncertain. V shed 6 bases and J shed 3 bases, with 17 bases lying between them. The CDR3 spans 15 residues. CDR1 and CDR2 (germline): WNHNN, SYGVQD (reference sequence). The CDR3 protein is CASSPPGVSHTEAFF. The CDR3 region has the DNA TGCGCCAGCAGCCCCCCCGGGGTGAGCCACACTGAAGCTTTCTTT.